The text below deals with one T cell receptor beta chain. The authors' processing: Estimation of nucleated cell counts was performed using reference gene primer amplification. Sequencing was performed with immunoSEQ multiplex PCR; in TCRdb, only in-frame clones are kept and a portion is missing. V and J calls and clone size are those listed in that table; D and trimming were worked out from the DNA. The sample holds around 300,000 clones, nearly 90% seen once. The data stem from a study of blood T cell repertoires in COVID-19. Study information: Spain, Italy and the United States supplied samples that represented acute and convalescent COVID-19. T cells, B-cell-depleted T cells, or PBMCs provided the cDNA or gDNA that served as material.

Germline-derived CDR1 and CDR2 are SGHDT and YYEEEE. The CDR3 contains 15 residues. Trimming cost V 0 bases and J 8 bases, with 17 bases left between them. This sequence originates from a man aged 18-30 years with active or convalescent COVID-19. The J gene is TRBJ1-2, the V gene TRBV5-6; TRBD1 might be the D (5 bases). The sequenced sample was peripheral blood. The CDR3 sequence: CASSLALGGGRGYTF. DNA for the CDR3: TGTGCCAGCAGCTTGGCCCTCGGCGGGGGAAGGGGCTACACCTTC.